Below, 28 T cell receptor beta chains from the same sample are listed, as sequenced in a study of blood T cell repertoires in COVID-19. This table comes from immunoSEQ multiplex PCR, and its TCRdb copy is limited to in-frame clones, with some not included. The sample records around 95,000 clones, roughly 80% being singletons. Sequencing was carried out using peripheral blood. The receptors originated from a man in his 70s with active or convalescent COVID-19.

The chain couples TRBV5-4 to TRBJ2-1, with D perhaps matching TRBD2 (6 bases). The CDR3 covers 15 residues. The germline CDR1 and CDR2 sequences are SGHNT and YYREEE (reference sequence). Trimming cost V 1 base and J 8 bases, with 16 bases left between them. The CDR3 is CASSLRVGPGDEQFF. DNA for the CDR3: TGTGCCAGCAGCTTGAGGGTGGGACCGGGGGATGAGCAGTTCTTC.

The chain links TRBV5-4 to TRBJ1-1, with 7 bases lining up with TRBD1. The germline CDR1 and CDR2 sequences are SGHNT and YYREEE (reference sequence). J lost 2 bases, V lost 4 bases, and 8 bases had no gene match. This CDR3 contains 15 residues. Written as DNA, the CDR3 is TGTGCCAGCAGCGCCCAGGGACAGAGAAACACTGAAGCTTTCTTT. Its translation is CASSAQGQRNTEAFF.

The CDR3 here is CASRRGEGEKLFF. CDR3 in DNA: TGTGCCAGCCGCCGGGGGGAGGGTGAAAAACTGTTTTTT. This chain joins TRBV6-5 and TRBJ1-4, with a weak D call TRBD1 (5 bases). V lost 8 bases to trimming and J lost 7 bases, with 14 bases between them. The germline V gene encodes CDR1 MNHEY and CDR2 SVGAGI. This CDR3 has 13 amino acids.

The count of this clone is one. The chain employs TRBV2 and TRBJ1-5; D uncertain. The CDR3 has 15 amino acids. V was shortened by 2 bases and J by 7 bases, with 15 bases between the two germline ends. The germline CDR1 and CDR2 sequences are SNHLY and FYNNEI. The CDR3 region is CASSESGGSRQPQHF. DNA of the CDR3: TGTGCCAGCAGTGAATCGGGAGGGTCGAGACAGCCCCAGCATTTT.

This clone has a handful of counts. CDR3 in DNA: TGTGCCAGCAGTGAGGTGCGGGGGGGCCAGTTAAGGCGCCACTTCTTC. This codes for CASSEVRGGQLRRHFF. V usage is TRBV6-1 and J usage is TRBJ2-1; 9 bases are shared with TRBD2. CDR3 length equals 16 residues. J gave up 16 bases and V 3 bases, and 19 bases lay outside the gene matches. Germline CDR1 is MNHNS and CDR2 is SASEGT.

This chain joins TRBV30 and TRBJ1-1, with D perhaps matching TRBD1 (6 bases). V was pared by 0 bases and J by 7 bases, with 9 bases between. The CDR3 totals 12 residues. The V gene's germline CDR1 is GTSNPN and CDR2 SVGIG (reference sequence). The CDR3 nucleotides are TGTGCCTGGAGTGTAATAGGGGGTGAAGCTTTCTTT. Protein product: CAWSVIGGEAFF. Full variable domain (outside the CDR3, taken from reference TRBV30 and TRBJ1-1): SQTIHQWPATLVQPVGSPLSLECTVEGTSNPNLYWYRQAAGRGLQLLFYSVGIGQISSEVPQNLSASRPQDRQFILSSKKLLLSDSGFYLCAWSVIGGEAFFGQGTRLTVV.

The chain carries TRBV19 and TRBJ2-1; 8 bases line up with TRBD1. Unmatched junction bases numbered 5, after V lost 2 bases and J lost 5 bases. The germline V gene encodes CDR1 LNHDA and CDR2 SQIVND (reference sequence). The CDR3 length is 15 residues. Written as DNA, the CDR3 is TGTGCCAGTAGTATACAGGGACAGGCCCACAATGAGCAGTTCTTC. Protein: CASSIQGQAHNEQFF.

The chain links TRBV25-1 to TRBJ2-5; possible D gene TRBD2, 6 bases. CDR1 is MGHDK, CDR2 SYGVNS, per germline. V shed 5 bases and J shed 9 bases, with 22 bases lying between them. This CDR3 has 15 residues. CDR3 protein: CASSPPGSHHQAQYF. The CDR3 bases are TGTGCCAGCAGTCCCCCCGGGAGCCACCACCAGGCCCAGTACTTC. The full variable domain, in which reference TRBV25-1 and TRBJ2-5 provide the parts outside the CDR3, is EADIYQTPRYLVIGTGKKITLECSQTMGHDKMYWYQQDPGMELHLIHYSYGVNSTEKGDLSSESTVSRIRTEHFPLTLESARPSHTSQYLCASSPPGSHHQAQYFGPGTRLLVL.

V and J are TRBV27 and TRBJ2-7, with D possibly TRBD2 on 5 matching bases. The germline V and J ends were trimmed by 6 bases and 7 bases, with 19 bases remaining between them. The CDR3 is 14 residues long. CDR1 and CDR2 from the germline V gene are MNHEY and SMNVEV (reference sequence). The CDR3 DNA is TGTGCCAGCAGCCCAACTAAGATCGGGGTTGAGCAGTACTTC. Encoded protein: CASSPTKIGVEQYF.

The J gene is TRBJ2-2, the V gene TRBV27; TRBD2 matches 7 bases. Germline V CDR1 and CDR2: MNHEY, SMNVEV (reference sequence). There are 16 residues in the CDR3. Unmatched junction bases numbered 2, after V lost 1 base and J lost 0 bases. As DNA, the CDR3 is TGTGCCAGCAGTTTATGGCTAGCGGCGAACACCGGGGAGCTGTTTTTT. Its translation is CASSLWLAANTGELFF.

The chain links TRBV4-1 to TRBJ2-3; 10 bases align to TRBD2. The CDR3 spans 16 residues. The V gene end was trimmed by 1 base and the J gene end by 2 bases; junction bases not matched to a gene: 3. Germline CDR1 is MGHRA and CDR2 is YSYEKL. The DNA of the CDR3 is TGCGCCAGCAGCCAAGGGACTAGCGGCTTCACAGATACGCAGTATTTT. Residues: CASSQGTSGFTDTQYF.

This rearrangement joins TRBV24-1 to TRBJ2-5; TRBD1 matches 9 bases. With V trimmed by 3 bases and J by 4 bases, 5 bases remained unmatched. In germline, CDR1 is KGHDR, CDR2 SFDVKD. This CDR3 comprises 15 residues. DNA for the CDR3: TGTGCCACCAGTGATCCCGGGACAGGGTTAGAGACCCAGTACTTC. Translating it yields CATSDPGTGLETQYF.

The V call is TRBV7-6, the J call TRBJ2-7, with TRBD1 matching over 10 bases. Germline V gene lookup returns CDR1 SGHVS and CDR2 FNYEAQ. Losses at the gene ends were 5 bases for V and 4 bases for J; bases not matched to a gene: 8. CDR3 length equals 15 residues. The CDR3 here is CASSVGEGQGYEQYF. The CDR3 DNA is TGTGCCAGCAGCGTAGGAGAGGGACAGGGGTACGAGCAGTACTTC.

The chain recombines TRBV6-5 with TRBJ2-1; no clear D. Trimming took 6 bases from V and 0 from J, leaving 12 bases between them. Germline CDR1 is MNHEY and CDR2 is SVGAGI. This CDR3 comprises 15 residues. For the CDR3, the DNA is TGTGCCAGCAGCTTAGCCCGGAGCTCCTACAATGAGCAGTTCTTC. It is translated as CASSLARSSYNEQFF.

The DNA of the CDR3 is TGTGCCATCAGTGAACTCGGGAACACTGAAGCTTTCTTT. As protein: CAISELGNTEAFF. The J gene is TRBJ1-1, the V gene TRBV10-3; D is uncertain. This CDR3 region has 13 residues. Germline lookup yields CDR1 ENHRY and CDR2 SYGVKD. The V end was cut by 3 bases, the J end by 1 base, with 6 bases between.

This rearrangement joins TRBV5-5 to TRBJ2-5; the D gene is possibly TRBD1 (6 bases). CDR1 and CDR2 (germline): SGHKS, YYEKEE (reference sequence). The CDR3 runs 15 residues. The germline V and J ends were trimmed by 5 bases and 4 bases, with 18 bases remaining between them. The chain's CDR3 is CASRGLMQGRETQYF. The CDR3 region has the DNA TGTGCCAGCAGAGGGCTCATGCAGGGGAGAGAGACCCAGTACTTC.

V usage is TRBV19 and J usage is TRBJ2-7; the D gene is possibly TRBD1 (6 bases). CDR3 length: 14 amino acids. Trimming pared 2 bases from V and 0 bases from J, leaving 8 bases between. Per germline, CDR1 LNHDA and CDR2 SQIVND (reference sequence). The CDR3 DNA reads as TGTGCCAGTAGTATAATGGGGGCCTCCTACGAGCAGTACTTC. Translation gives CASSIMGASYEQYF. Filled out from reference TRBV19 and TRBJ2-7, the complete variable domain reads DGGITQSPKYLFRKEGQNVTLSCEQNLNHDAMYWYRQDPGQGLRLIYYSQIVNDFQKGDIAEGYSVSREKKESFPLTVTSAQKNPTAFYLCASSIMGASYEQYFGPGTRLTVT.

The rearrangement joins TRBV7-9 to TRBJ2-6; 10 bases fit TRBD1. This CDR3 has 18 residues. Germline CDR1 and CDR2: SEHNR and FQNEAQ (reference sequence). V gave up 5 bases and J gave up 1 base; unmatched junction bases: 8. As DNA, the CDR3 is TGTGCCAGCAGCGACCGGGACAGGGGAAGGTCTGGGGCCAACGTCCTGACTTTC. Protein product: CASSDRDRGRSGANVLTF. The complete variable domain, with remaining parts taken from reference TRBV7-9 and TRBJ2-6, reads DTGVSQNPRHKITKRGQNVTFRCDPISEHNRLYWYRQTLGQGPEFLTYFQNEAQLEKSRLLSDRFSAERPKGSFSTLEIQRTEQGDSAMYLCASSDRDRGRSGANVLTFGAGSRLTVL.

The CDR3 DNA is TGTGCCATCAGGGGGACAGGGGCGGCCTATGGCTACACCTTC. Translated: CAIRGTGAAYGYTF. The chain links TRBV10-3 to TRBJ1-2; 10 bases are a match to TRBD1. This CDR3 contains 14 residues. After removal of 6 bases from V and 4 bases from J, the junction contained 5 bases not matched to a gene. Germline lookup yields CDR1 ENHRY and CDR2 SYGVKD.

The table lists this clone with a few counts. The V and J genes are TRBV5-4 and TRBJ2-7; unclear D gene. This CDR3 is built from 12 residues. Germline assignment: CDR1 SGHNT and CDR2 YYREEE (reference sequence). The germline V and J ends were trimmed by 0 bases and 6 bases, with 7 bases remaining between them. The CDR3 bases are TGTGCCAGCAGCTTGGACGAGTCCGAGCAGTACTTC. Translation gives CASSLDESEQYF.

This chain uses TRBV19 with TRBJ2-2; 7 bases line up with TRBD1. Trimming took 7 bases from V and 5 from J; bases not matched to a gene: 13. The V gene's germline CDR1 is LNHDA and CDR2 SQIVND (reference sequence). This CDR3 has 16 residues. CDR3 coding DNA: TGTGCCAGTATTTATTCGGGACAGTCGTTGACCGGGGAGCTGTTTTTT. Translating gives CASIYSGQSLTGELFF.

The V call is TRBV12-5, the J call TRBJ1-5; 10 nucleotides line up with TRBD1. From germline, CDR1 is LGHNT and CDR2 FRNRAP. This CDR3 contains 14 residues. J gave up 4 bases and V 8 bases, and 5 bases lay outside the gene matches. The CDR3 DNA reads TGTGCTAGTACGACAGGGGGCGCGAATCAGCCCCAGCATTTT. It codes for CASTTGGANQPQHF.

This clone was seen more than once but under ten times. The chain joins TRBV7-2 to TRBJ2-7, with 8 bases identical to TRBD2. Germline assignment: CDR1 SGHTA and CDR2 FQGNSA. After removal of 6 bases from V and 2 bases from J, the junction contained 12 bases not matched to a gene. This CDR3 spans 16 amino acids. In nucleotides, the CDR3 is TGTGCCAGCAGTCAAAGGGGCGGGGGGCCCCCCTACGAGCAGTACTTC. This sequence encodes CASSQRGGGPPYEQYF.

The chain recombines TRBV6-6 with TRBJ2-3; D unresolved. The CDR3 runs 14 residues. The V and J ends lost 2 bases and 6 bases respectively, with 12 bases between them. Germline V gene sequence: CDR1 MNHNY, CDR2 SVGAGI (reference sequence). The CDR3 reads CASSYDNLRDTQYF. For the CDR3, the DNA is TGTGCCAGCAGTTACGACAACCTAAGGGATACGCAGTATTTT.

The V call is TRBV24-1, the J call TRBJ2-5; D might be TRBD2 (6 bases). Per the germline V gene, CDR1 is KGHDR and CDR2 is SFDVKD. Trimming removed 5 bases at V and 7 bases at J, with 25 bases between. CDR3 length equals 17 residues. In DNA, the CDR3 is TGTGCCACCAGTGGTGGAGGGCAGGCGCCCCGTTCAGGGACCCAGTACTTC. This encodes CATSGGGQAPRSGTQYF.

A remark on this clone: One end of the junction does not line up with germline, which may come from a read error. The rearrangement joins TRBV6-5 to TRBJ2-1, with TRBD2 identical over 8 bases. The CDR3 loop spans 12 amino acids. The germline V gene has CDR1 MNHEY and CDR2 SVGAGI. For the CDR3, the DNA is TGTGCCAGCTTCGGACTTAGTAGCGGGGTCCTCTTC. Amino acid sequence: CASFGLSSGVLF.

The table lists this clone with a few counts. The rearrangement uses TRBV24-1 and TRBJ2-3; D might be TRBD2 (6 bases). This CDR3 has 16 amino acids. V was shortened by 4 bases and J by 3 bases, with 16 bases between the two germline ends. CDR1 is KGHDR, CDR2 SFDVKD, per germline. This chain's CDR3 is CATSDIDSAGTDTQYF. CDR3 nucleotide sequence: TGTGCCACCAGTGACATAGACTCCGCGGGGACAGATACGCAGTATTTT.

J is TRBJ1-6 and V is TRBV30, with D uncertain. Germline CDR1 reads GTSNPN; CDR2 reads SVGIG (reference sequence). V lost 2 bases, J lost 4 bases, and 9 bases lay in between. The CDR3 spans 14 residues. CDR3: CAWSQSNYNSPLHF. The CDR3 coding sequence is TGTGCCTGGAGTCAGTCGAATTATAATTCACCCCTCCACTTT.